Following are 8 T cell receptor beta chains from one sample sequenced in a study of blood T cell repertoires in COVID-19. Clones were sequenced by immunoSEQ multiplex PCR, and TCRdb holds only the in-frame ones, with some missing. The sample records a few hundred thousand clones, roughly nine tenths being singletons. What was sequenced was peripheral blood. These receptors came from a woman in her forties who had recovered from COVID-19.

The rearrangement links TRBV6-5 to TRBJ2-1, with TRBD1 matching over 12 bases. CDR1 MNHEY and CDR2 SVGAGI come from the germline V gene. This CDR3 is built from 14 residues. Germline trimming cut 5 bases from V and 8 bases from J; bases unmatched to any gene: 4. CDR3 sequence (DNA): TGTGCCAGCAGTCTGGGACAGGGGGCCCATGAGCAGTTCTTC. It yields the protein CASSLGQGAHEQFF.

The V and J genes are TRBV5-5 and TRBJ1-1; TRBD1 matches at 8 bases. Germline lookup yields CDR1 SGHKS and CDR2 YYEKEE (reference sequence). The CDR3 contains 15 residues. The junction had 4 bases not matched to a gene; V was cut back by 3 bases and J by 0 bases. The CDR3 region is CASSSQGAVNTEAFF. CDR3 in DNA: TGTGCCAGCAGCTCTCAGGGGGCGGTGAACACTGAAGCTTTCTTT.

The chain links TRBV12-3 or TRBV12-4 to TRBJ2-7; D unclear. V was pared by 2 bases and J by 5 bases, with 10 bases between. CDR3 size: 13 residues. CDR3 nucleotides: TGTGCCAGCAGTTTAATCCTGGCCGACGAGCAGTACTTC. It yields the protein CASSLILADEQYF.

Here the CDR3 reads CATAVLSSYNSPLHF. The CDR3 DNA reads as TGTGCCACCGCCGTCCTAAGCTCCTATAATTCACCCCTCCACTTT. The chain joins TRBV6-6 to TRBJ1-6; D not certain. V dropped 10 bases and J dropped 0 bases, with 13 bases sitting between them. The length of the CDR3 is 15 residues. Per the germline V gene, CDR1 is MNHNY and CDR2 is SVGAGI (reference sequence).

This rearrangement joins TRBV3-1 (or the pseudogene TRBV3-2) to TRBJ1-2; D is uncertain. V was shortened by 1 base and J by 3 bases, with 12 bases between the two germline ends. Germline V gene lookup returns CDR1 LGHDT and CDR2 YNNKEL (reference sequence). The CDR3 extends over 15 amino acids. CDR3 sequence: CASSQGASGDYGYTF. The CDR3 DNA sequence: TGTGCCAGCAGCCAAGGTGCGTCCGGGGACTATGGCTACACCTTC.

J is TRBJ1-4 and V is TRBV6-1, with D perhaps matching TRBD1 (6 bases). The V gene's germline CDR1 is MNHNS and CDR2 SASEGT. This CDR3 spans 15 amino acids. Trimming removed 3 bases at V and 7 bases at J, with 15 bases between. CDR3 in DNA: TGTGCCAGCAGTGACAGACAGGTAGAGGGTGAAAAACTGTTTTTT. It is translated as CASSDRQVEGEKLFF.

The chain joins TRBV11-2 to TRBJ2-5; 11 bases fit TRBD2. The CDR3 has 16 residues. Looked up from germline, CDR1 is SGHAT and CDR2 is FQNNGV. V shed 2 bases and J 5 bases; nucleotides not matched to a gene: 7. CDR3 amino acids: CASSLSASGGWETQYF. In nucleotides, the CDR3 is TGTGCCAGCAGCTTATCGGCTAGCGGGGGGTGGGAGACCCAGTACTTC.

This chain uses TRBV7-8 with TRBJ2-6; 7 bases match TRBD1. The V gene's germline CDR1 is SGHVS and CDR2 FQNEAQ. The CDR3 contains 17 residues. The V and J ends lost 8 bases and 0 bases, in that order; junction bases with no gene match: 10. For the CDR3, the DNA is TGTGCCAGCCCCAGGGACAGAGAACACTCTGGGGCCAACGTCCTGACTTTC. This encodes CASPRDREHSGANVLTF.